The rows below give T cell receptor beta chains drawn from one sample of a study of cytomegalovirus exposure and HLA in healthy donors. The repertoire was sequenced with immunoSEQ multiplex PCR; TCRdb's copy has only in-frame clones and lacks some. The sample consists of around 95,000 clones, around 85% of them appearing once. The sequenced sample was PBMCs. The receptors were sampled from a man younger than 35 in good health and CMV-seropositive. CDR3s include the opening cysteine and the closing phenylalanine or tryptophan. D genes are given only for firm matches. Expanded clones get a size class; other rows say once, few or many, or leave the size out.

j_call | clone_size | v_call | cdr3_length | d_call | cdr3_nt | cdr3_aa
TRBJ1-1 | - | TRBV30 | 14 | TRBD1 | TGTGCCTGGAGGGCACAGGGGTTGAACACTGAAGCTTTCTTT | CAWRAQGLNTEAFF
TRBJ1-5 | - | TRBV5-1 | 15 | - | TGCGCCAGCAGCAGAATTCCGGGAAGCAATCAGCCCCAGCATTTT | CASSRIPGSNQPQHF
TRBJ2-7 | once | TRBV27 | 13 | - | TGTGCCAGCAGTTCCACGGGGGTCTACGAGCAGTACTTC | CASSSTGVYEQYF
TRBJ2-1 | - | TRBV5-1 | 19 | TRBD1 | TGCGCCAGCAGCTTGGCGCAGTCCACTTCGAGGACAGGTTACAATGAGCAGTTCTTC | CASSLAQSTSRTGYNEQFF
TRBJ1-1 | once | TRBV28 | 14 | - | TGTGCCAGCAGTTTTCAGGGATCGAGCACTGAAGCTTTCTTT | CASSFQGSSTEAFF
TRBJ2-1 | - | TRBV6-5 | 15 | - | TGTGCCAGCAGCGACCAACCGGGGATAGACAATGAGCAGTTCTTC | CASSDQPGIDNEQFF
TRBJ2-1 | - | TRBV14 | 15 | - | TGTGCCAGCAGCCTGAGACGGAGCTCCTACAATGAGCAGTTCTTC | CASSLRRSSYNEQFF
TRBJ2-3 | - | TRBV4-2 | 15 | - | TGTGCCAGCAGCCAGAGCGGGTATACCACAGATACGCAGTATTTT | CASSQSGYTTDTQYF
TRBJ1-1 | - | TRBV11-2 | 14 | - | TGTGCCAGCAGCTTATGGCAGGGGAACACTGAAGCTTTCTTT | CASSLWQGNTEAFF
TRBJ1-5 | - | TRBV28 | 15 | TRBD1 | TGTGCCAGCAGTTCGTGGACAGGGCAGAATCAGCCCCAGCATTTT | CASSSWTGQNQPQHF
TRBJ2-3 | - | TRBV6-1 | 14 | TRBD2 | TGTGCCAGCAGTGAACTAGCGGGCACAGATACGCAGTATTTT | CASSELAGTDTQYF
TRBJ1-5 | - | TRBV5-1 | 14 | - | TGCGCCAGCAGCTTGGGCGGGGGGCATCAGCCCCAGCATTTT | CASSLGGGHQPQHF
TRBJ2-7 | - | TRBV13 | 14 | - | TGTGCCAGCAGCTTACACAGGCGCGACTACGAGCAGTACTTC | CASSLHRRDYEQYF
TRBJ2-1 | - | TRBV27 | 15 | TRBD2 | TGTGCCAGCACCCCGGGACTAGCGGGAGGTAATGAGCAGTTCTTC | CASTPGLAGGNEQFF
TRBJ2-7 | - | TRBV28 | 14 | TRBD1 | TGTGCCAGCAGACCCGACAGGGCTACCTACGAGCAGTACTTC | CASRPDRATYEQYF
TRBJ2-6 | - | TRBV2 | 15 | - | TGTGCCAGCAGTGAAGGCGAGTCTGGGGCCAACGTCCTGACTTTC | CASSEGESGANVLTF
TRBJ1-5 | - | TRBV27 | 15 | TRBD1 | TGTGCCAGCAGTTTATCGACGACAGGGGAGTTGCCCCAGCATTTT | CASSLSTTGELPQHF
TRBJ2-5 | - | TRBV28 | 13 | TRBD2 | TGTGCCAGCATGACTAGCGGGCGAGAGACCCAGTACTTC | CASMTSGRETQYF
TRBJ2-1 | - | TRBV7-2 | 14 | TRBD2 | TGTGCCAGCAGCTTACTAGCGGGAGGCAATGAGCAGTTCTTC | CASSLLAGGNEQFF
TRBJ1-5 | few | TRBV6-6 | 12 | - | TGTGCCAGCAGCCTAGGGGCTCAGCCCCAGCATTTT | CASSLGAQPQHF
TRBJ1-4 | - | TRBV30 | 13 | - | TGTGCCTGGAGTGGCCAGAATAATGAAAAACTGTTTTTT | CAWSGQNNEKLFF
TRBJ2-5 | - | TRBV4-2 | 15 | - | TGTGCCAGCAGCCAAGGGGGGGGGCACCAAGAGACCCAGTACTTC | CASSQGGGHQETQYF
TRBJ2-2 | once | TRBV11-2 | 16 | TRBD2 | TGTGCCAGCAGCTTAGTAGCGGGAAAGGTCACCGGGGAGCTGTTTTTT | CASSLVAGKVTGELFF
TRBJ2-1 | - | TRBV10-1 | 14 | - | TGCGCCAGCAGTGTGGGAGGCGGCCCTAATGAGCAGTTCTTC | CASSVGGGPNEQFF
TRBJ1-5 | - | TRBV27 | 12 | TRBD1 | TGTGCCAGCAGGACAGGGGATCAGCCCCAGCATTTT | CASRTGDQPQHF
TRBJ2-1 | - | TRBV5-1 | 15 | TRBD1 | TGCGCCAGCAGCTGGGGACAGGTCCCGGGTAATGAGCAGTTCTTC | CASSWGQVPGNEQFF
TRBJ1-2 | once | TRBV27 | 14 | TRBD1 | TGTGCCAGCAGCATGGACAGGGGATCCTATGGCTACACCTTC | CASSMDRGSYGYTF
TRBJ2-2 | - | TRBV7-2 | 19 | - | TGTGCCAGCAGCTTGGGTCCCCTAATCAAGGGGCCTAACACCGGGGAGCTGTTTTTT | CASSLGPLIKGPNTGELFF
TRBJ1-5 | - | TRBV27 | 14 | TRBD1 | TGTGCCAGCAGTTTGACAGGGTCTAATCAGCCCCAGCATTTT | CASSLTGSNQPQHF